A selection of T cell receptor beta chains follows, all from one sample in a study of cytomegalovirus exposure and HLA in healthy donors. Assay: immunoSEQ multiplex PCR; the TCRdb copy retains only in-frame clones and omits some. The sample carries 150,000 to 200,000 clones, roughly 73% recorded once. Sequences were obtained from PBMCs. These receptor sequences come from a woman in her twenties or thirties in good health and CMV-seronegative. CDR3s include the opening cysteine and the closing phenylalanine or tryptophan. D genes are given only for firm matches. Expanded clones get a size class; other rows say once, few or many, or leave the size out.

V	J	size	D	DNA	CDR3
TRBV4-1	TRBJ2-7	NA	TRBD2	TGCGCCAGCAGCCAATCTGGACTAGCGGGTTCCTACGAGCAGTACTTC	CASSQSGLAGSYEQYF
TRBV5-4	TRBJ2-7	NA	TRBD2	TGTGCCAGCAGCTTGGGGTTAGCGGGGGCCCGAACCTACGAGCAGTACTTC	CASSLGLAGARTYEQYF
TRBV4-1	TRBJ1-1	NA	TRBD1	TGCGCCAGCAGCCAAGGGGACAGACACGTCACTGAAGCTTTCTTT	CASSQGDRHVTEAFF
TRBV4-2	TRBJ2-1	NA	NA	TGTGCCAGCAGCCCTGGACTACAGATATACAATGAGCAGTTCTTC	CASSPGLQIYNEQFF
TRBV7-8	TRBJ2-5	NA	TRBD2	TGTGCCAGCAGCTTAGACCGACTAGCGGGGGGGCTCCAAGAGACCCAGTACTTC	CASSLDRLAGGLQETQYF
TRBV2	TRBJ2-7	NA	TRBD1	TGTACCAGCAGTCGGGACAGGGGCTCCTACGAGCAGTACTTC	CTSSRDRGSYEQYF
TRBV11-3	TRBJ2-2	once	TRBD2	TGTGCCAGCACCCGGGAGGGCACCGGGGAGCTGTTTTTT	CASTREGTGELFF
TRBV7-9	TRBJ2-5	few	TRBD1	TGTGCCAGCAGCGAACCCGGGACAGGGGGAAAAGAGACCCAGTACTTC	CASSEPGTGGKETQYF
TRBV11-1	TRBJ2-1	NA	TRBD2	TGTGCCAGCAGCTTAGAACTAGCGGGAAATGAGCAGTTCTTC	CASSLELAGNEQFF
TRBV19	TRBJ1-2	NA	TRBD1	TGTGCCAGTAGTTTTTTAGGGACAGCAAACTATGGCTACACCTTC	CASSFLGTANYGYTF
TRBV5-8	TRBJ1-5	NA	TRBD1	TGTGCCAGCAGCAAGGGACAGGGGGGGAGCAATCAGCCCCAGCATTTT	CASSKGQGGSNQPQHF
TRBV7-6	TRBJ2-1	NA	TRBD2	TGTGCCAGCAGCTGGTCCCGGACTAGCGGGAGCAATGAGCAGTTCTTC	CASSWSRTSGSNEQFF
TRBV2	TRBJ2-5	NA	NA	TGTGCCAGCAGTGCTGTGACAAGGGAGACCCAGTACTTC	CASSAVTRETQYF